This T cell receptor (beta chain) came from a study of blood T cell repertoires in COVID-19. Turning to the study itself: Sources were T cells, B-cell-depleted T cells, or PBMCs; the material itself was cDNA or gDNA.

Profiled with immunoSEQ multiplex PCR; TCRdb holds only in-frame clones, not every one. Altogether 250,000 or so clones are present, around nine tenths being singletons, with the ten largest covering approximately 9.7%. Trimming removed 1 base from V and 4 bases from J, with 9 bases in between. CDR3 length: 15 amino acids. From germline, CDR1 is SGHDT and CDR2 YYEEEE. The chain recombines TRBV5-6 with TRBJ1-6; maybe TRBD1 (5 bases). Input material: peripheral blood. This receptor was obtained from a middle-aged man with active or convalescent COVID-19. Here the CDR3 reads CASSLWGTYNSPLHF. For the CDR3, the DNA is TGTGCCAGCAGCTTGTGGGGCACTTATAATTCACCCCTCCACTTT.